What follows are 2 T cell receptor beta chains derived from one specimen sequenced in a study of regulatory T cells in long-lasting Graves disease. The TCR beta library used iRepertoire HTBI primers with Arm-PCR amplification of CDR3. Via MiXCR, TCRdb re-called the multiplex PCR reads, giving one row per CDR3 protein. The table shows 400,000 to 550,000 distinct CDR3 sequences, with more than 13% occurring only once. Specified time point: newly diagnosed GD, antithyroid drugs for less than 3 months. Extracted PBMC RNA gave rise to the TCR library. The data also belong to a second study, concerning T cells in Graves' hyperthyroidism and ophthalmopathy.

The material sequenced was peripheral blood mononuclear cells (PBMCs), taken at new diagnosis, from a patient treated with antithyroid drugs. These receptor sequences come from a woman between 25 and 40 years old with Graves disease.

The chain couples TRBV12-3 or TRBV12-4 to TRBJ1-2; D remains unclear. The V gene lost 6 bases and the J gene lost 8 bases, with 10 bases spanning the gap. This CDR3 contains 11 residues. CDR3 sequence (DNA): TGTGCCAGCAGCGAACAGCAGGGCTACACCTTC. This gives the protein CASSEQQGYTF.

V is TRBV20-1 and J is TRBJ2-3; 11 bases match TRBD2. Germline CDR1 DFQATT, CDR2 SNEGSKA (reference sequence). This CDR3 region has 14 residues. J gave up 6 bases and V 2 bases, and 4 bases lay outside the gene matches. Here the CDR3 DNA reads TGCAGTGCTAGACTAGCGGGAGGAGGGGATACGCAGTATTTT. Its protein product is CSARLAGGGDTQYF.